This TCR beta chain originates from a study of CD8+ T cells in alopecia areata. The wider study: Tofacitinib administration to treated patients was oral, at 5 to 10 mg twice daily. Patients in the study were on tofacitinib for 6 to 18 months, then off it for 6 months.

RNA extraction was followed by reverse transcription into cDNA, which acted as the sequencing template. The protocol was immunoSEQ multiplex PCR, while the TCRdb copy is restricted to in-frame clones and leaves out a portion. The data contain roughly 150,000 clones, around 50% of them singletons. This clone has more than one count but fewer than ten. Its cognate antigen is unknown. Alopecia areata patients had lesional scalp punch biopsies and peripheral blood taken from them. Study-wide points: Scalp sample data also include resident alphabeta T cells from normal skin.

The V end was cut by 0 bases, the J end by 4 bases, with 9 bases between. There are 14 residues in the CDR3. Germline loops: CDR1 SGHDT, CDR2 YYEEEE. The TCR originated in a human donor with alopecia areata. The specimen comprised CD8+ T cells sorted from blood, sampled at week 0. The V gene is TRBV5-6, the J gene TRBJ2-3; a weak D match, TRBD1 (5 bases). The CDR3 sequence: CASSLGQRPDTQYF. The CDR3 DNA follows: TGTGCCAGCAGCTTGGGACAGAGACCAGATACGCAGTATTTT.